This record covers a single TCR beta chain. Its binding antigen is unknown. No clone much larger than this one lies a single base away; base qualities are absent. This record belongs to a study of blood T cell repertoires in COVID-19 (dated by TCRdb to between 2020 and 2021). The study in broad terms: Samples covering the acute and convalescent phases of COVID-19 were provided by collaborators in the United States, Italy and Spain. The repertoires were released in a freely available public database intended as a resource for research on the immune response to SARS-CoV-2. The sample metadata nearly always contained a de-identified subject ID, COVID-19 status, age in years and sex. The dataset comprised deeply sampled blood TCRbeta repertoires from subjects exposed to, actively infected with, or recovered from COVID-19. Where available, HLA class I and class II types were obtained from metadata supplied by the sample provider rather than from assay-based typing. The material from the prospective study consisted of cDNA or gDNA derived from T cells, B-cell-depleted T cells, or PBMCs. The samples were drawn from the first 160 participants of the ongoing ImmuneRACE study and from 950 to 1,500 subjects provided by 6 global collaborators. Broader findings and caveats from the paper: How much clinical and demographic metadata was included differed by source and by participant, and the metadata was provided uncurated.

Whole blood was collected in K2EDTA tubes by collaborating institutions according to the institutions' own protocols. For TCRbeta analysis, collaborators shipped samples in one of three forms: frozen whole blood, isolated PBMCs, or DNA extracted from either of those sample types. The germline V gene (reference sequence) specifies MNHEY as CDR1 and SMNVEV as CDR2. V loses 8 bases of germline sequence and J loses 4 bases, and the interval between the two ends is 14 bases. The cysteine opens and the phenylalanine closes a CDR3 of 14 amino acids. Only the CDR3 portion is preserved as DNA: 42 bases, with reading frame beginning at the first base. TCRbeta CDR3 regions were amplified from genomic DNA by means of the immunoSEQ Assay, a bias-controlled multiplex PCR. On the study's bioinformatics: Within the assay, amplification of reference gene primers was used to estimate how many nucleated cells each sample contained. Sequence reads were collapsed and filtered to measure the absolute abundance of every unique TCRbeta CDR3 rearrangement. Productive Simpson clonality was computed per sample as the square root of Simpson's diversity index over productive rearrangements. TCRdb stores this immuneACCESS table with in-frame sequences only. Part of the clones is absent; in the studies checked, under half of the shortfall reflects unresolved V genes, and no reason is known for the rest. V and J calls plus clone size are reproduced from that table; the DNA served to infer D and trimming. The sample profile shows about 180,000 clones; approximately 89% of them were found once. The top ten clonotypes cover under 4.5% of the sample.

The chain is encoded by TRBV27 joined to TRBJ2-2; 5 matching bases give a weak D call of TRBD2. The material sequenced was peripheral blood. This TCR came from a woman in her 30s with acute or convalescent COVID-19. The CDR3 reads CASWGVGITGELFF. The DNA sequence is as follows: TGTGCCAGCTGGGGAGTGGGAATCACCGGGGAGCTGTTTTTT.